One sample yielded the 2 T cell receptor beta chains listed below, sequenced in a study of blood T cell repertoires in COVID-19. TCRdb keeps only in-frame clones here, not all; method: immunoSEQ multiplex PCR. Of approximately 220,000 clones in the sample, about 85% were seen once. The sample was peripheral blood. These TCRs come from a man between 45 and 60 years old who had recovered from COVID-19.

The table lists this clone with a count of one. This chain uses TRBV6-5 with TRBJ1-1; D not resolved. Trimming took 6 bases from V and 0 from J, leaving 14 bases between them. The CDR3 sequence is 15 residues long. Germline V gene data show CDR1 as MNHEY and CDR2 as SVGAGI. CDR3 residues: CASSLARWMNTEAFF. CDR3 coding DNA: TGTGCCAGCAGCCTAGCTCGGTGGATGAACACTGAAGCTTTCTTT.

The CDR3 sequence: CASSRPSGGPGEQFF. DNA of the CDR3: TGTGCCAGCAGCCGCCCCTCCGGGGGGCCGGGGGAGCAGTTCTTC. The chain combines TRBV7-6 with TRBJ2-1; D possibly corresponds to TRBD2 (7 bases). Deletions cut 5 bases from V and 10 bases from J, with 21 bases between. Germline V gene data show CDR1 as SGHVS and CDR2 as FNYEAQ. The CDR3 length is 15 residues.